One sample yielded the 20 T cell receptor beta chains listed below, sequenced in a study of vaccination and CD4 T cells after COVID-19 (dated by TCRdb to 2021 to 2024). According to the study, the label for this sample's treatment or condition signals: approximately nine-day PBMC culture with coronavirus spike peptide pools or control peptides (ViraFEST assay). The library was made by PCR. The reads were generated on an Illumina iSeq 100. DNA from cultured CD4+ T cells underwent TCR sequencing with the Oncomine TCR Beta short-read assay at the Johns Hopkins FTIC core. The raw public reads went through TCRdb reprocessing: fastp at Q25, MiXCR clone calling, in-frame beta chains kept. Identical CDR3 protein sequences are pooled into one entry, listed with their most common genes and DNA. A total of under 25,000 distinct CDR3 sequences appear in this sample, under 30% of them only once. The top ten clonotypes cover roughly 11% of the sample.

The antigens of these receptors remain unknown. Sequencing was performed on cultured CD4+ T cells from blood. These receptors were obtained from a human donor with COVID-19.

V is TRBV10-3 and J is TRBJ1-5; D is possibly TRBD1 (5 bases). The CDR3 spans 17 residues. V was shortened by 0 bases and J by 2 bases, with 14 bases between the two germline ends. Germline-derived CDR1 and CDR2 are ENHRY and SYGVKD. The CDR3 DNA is TGTGCCATCAGTGAGTCGCCGGGGGGGAAAGGCAATCAGCCCCAGCATTTT. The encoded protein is CAISESPGGKGNQPQHF.

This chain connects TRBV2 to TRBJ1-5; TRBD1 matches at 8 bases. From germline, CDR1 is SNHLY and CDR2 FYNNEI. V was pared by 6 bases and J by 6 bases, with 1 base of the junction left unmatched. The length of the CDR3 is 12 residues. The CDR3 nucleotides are TGTGCCAGCAGCCAGGGGGCTCAGCCCCAGCATTTT. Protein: CASSQGAQPQHF.

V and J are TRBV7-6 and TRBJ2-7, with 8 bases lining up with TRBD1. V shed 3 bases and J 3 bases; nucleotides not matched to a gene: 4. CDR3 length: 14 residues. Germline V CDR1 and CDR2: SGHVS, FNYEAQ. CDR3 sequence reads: CASSFGQGNYEQYF. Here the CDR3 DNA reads TGTGCCAGCAGCTTTGGACAGGGTAACTACGAGCAGTACTTC.

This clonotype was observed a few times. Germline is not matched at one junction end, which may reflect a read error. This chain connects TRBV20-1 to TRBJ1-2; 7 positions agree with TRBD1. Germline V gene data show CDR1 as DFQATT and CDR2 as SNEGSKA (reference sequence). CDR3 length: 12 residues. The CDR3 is CSAGDRARGYTF. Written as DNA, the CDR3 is TGCAGTGCTGGAGACAGGGCGAGAGGCTACACCTTC.

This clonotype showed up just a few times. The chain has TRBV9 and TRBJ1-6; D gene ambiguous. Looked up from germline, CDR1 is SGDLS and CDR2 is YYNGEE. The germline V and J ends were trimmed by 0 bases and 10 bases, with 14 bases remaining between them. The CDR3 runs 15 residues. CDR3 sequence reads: CASSVDPSENSPLHF. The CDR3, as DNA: TGTGCCAGCAGCGTAGATCCATCGGAAAACTCACCCCTCCACTTT.

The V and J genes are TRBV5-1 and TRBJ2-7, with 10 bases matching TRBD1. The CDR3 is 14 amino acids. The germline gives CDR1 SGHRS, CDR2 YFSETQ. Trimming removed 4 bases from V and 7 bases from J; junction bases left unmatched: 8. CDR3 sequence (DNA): TGCGCCAGCAGCATGGGACAGGGGTTTCGGGAGCAGTACTTC. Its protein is CASSMGQGFREQYF. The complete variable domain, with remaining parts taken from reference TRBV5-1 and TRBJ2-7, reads KAGVTQTPRYLIKTRGQQVTLSCSPISGHRSVSWYQQTPGQGLQFLFEYFSETQRNKGNFPGRFSGRQFSNSRSEMNVSTLELGDSALYLCASSMGQGFREQYFGPGTRLTVT.

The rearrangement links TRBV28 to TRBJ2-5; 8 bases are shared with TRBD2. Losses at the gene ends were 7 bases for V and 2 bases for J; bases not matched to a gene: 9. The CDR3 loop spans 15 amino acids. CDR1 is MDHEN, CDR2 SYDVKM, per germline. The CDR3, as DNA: TGTGCCAGCACCCCGGGACTAGGGTCGCAAGAGACCCAGTACTTC. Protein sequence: CASTPGLGSQETQYF.

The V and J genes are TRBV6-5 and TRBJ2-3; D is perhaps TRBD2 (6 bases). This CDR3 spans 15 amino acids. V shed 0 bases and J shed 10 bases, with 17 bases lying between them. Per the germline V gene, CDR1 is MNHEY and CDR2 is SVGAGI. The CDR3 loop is CASSYSGPRGEAQYF. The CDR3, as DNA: TGTGCCAGCAGTTACTCAGGCCCCCGAGGGGAGGCGCAGTATTTT.

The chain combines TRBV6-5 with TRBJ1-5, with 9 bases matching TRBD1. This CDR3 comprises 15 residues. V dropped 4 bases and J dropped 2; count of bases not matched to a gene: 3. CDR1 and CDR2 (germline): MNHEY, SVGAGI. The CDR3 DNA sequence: TGTGCCAGCAGTTCACAGGGGGCTGGCAATCAGCCCCAGCATTTT. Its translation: CASSSQGAGNQPQHF.

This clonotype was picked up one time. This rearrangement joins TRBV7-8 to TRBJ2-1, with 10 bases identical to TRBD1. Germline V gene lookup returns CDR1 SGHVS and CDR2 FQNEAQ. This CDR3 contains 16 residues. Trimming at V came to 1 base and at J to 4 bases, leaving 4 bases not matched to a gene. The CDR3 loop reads CASSLVRDRGYNEQFF. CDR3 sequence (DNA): TGTGCCAGCAGCTTAGTTCGGGACAGGGGTTACAATGAGCAGTTCTTC.

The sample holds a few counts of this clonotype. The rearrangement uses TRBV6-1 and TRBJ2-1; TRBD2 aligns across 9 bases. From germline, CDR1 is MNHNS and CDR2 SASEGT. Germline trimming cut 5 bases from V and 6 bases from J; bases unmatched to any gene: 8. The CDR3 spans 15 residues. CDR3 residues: CASSLGLAGPNEQFF. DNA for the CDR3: TGTGCCAGCAGTCTGGGGCTAGCGGGGCCCAATGAGCAGTTCTTC.

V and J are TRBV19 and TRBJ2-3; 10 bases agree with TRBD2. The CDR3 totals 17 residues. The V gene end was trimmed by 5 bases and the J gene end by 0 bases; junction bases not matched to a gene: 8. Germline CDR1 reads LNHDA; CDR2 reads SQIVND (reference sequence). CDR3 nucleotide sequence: TGTGCCAGTAGTCCCCAAAAGCGGGGGGGTAGCACAGATACGCAGTATTTT. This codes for CASSPQKRGGSTDTQYF.

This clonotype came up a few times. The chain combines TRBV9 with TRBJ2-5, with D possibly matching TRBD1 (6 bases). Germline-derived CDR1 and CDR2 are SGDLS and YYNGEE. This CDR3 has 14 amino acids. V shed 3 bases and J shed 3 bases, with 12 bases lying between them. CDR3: CASSGGTGKETQYF. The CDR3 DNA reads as TGTGCCAGCAGCGGGGGAACAGGGAAAGAGACCCAGTACTTC. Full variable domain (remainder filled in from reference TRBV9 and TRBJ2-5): DSGVTQTPKHLITATGQRVTLRCSPRSGDLSVYWYQQSLDQGLQFLIQYYNGEERAKGNILERFSAQQFPDLHSELNLSSLELGDSALYFCASSGGTGKETQYFGPGTRLLVL.

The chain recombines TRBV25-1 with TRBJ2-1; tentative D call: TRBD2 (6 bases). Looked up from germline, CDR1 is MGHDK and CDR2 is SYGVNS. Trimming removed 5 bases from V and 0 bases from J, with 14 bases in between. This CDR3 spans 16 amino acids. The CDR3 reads CASSTTRGSSYNEQFF. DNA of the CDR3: TGTGCCAGCAGTACTACTCGGGGGAGCTCCTACAATGAGCAGTTCTTC.

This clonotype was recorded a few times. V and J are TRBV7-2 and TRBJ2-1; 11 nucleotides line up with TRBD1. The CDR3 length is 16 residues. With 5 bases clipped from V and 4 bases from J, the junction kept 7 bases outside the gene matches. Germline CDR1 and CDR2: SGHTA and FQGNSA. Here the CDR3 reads CASSTGQGAVYNEQFF. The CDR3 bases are TGTGCCAGCAGCACTGGACAGGGGGCCGTGTACAATGAGCAGTTCTTC.

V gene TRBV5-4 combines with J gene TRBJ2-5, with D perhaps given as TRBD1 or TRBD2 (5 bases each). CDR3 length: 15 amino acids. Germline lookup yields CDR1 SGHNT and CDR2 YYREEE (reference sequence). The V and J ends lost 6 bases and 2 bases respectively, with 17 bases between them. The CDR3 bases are TGTGCCAGCACCTATACGGGGCGGAAACAAGAGACCCAGTACTTC. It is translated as CASTYTGRKQETQYF.

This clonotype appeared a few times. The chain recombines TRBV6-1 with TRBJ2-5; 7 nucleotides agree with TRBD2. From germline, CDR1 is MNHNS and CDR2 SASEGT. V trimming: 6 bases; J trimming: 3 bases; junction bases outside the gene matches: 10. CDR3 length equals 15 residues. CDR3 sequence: CASSSSGMSKETQYF. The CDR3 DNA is TGTGCCAGCAGCTCGAGCGGGATGTCTAAAGAGACCCAGTACTTC.

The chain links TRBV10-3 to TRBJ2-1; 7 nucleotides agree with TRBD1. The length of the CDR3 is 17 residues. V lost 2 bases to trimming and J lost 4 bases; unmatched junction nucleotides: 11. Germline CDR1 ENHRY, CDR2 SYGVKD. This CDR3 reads CAISEGAGDSPYNEQFF. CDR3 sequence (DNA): TGTGCCATCAGTGAGGGAGCAGGGGACAGCCCTTACAATGAGCAGTTCTTC.

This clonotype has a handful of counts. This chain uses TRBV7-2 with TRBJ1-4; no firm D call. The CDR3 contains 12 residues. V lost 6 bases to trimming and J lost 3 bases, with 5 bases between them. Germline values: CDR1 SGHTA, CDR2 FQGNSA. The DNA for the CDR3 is TGTGCCAGCAGACAACCTAATGAAAAACTGTTTTTT. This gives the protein CASRQPNEKLFF.

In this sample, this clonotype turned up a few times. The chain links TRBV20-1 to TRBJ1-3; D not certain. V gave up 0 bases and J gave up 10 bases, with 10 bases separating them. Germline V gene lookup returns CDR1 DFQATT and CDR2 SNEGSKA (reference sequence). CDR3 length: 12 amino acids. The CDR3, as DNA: TGCAGTGCTAGAGATGACACCGGGACCATATATTTT. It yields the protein CSARDDTGTIYF.